This passage covers 7 T cell receptor beta chains from one sample sequenced in a study of cytotoxic CD8 clonotypes in ibrutinib-treated CLL. Some clones are missing from TCRdb's copy, which holds only in-frame ones; the method was immunoSEQ multiplex PCR. The data hold under 150,000 clones, with roughly 80% observed a single time. The sequencing here drew on PBMCs, taken after 24 months of ibrutinib treatment. All receptors derive from a human donor with chronic lymphocytic leukemia.

The chain carries TRBV2 and TRBJ1-2; TRBD1 agrees at 7 bases. CDR1 is SNHLY and CDR2 is FYNNEI in the germline V gene. The CDR3 runs to 14 residues. With 4 bases clipped from V and 8 bases from J, the junction kept 10 bases outside the gene matches. The CDR3 DNA follows: TGTGCCAGCAGTGGCGGGACAGCTTTTGTAGGCTACACCTTC. Amino acids: CASSGGTAFVGYTF.

The J gene is TRBJ1-2, the V gene TRBV28; D call uncertain. Trimming removed 4 bases at V and 1 base at J, with 7 bases between. The CDR3 consists of 13 residues. Per the germline V gene, CDR1 is MDHEN and CDR2 is SYDVKM. The CDR3 nucleotides read TGTGCCAGCAGTTCCCCCGTTAACTATGGCTACACCTTC. Protein product: CASSSPVNYGYTF.

The chain carries TRBV10-3 and TRBJ1-2, with unresolved D. V gave up 7 bases and J gave up 7 bases, with 16 bases separating them. The CDR3 spans 13 residues. Germline assignment: CDR1 ENHRY and CDR2 SYGVKD. The DNA of the CDR3 is TGTGCCATCACACCCAGCCCTGAGGGTGGCTACACCTTC. As protein: CAITPSPEGGYTF.

This clone showed up just a few times. The chain links TRBV11-2 to TRBJ2-5; D is undetermined. This CDR3 is built from 14 residues. Germline CDR1 is SGHAT and CDR2 is FQNNGV. Trimming shortened V by 5 bases and J by 5 bases, and 15 bases separated the two germline ends. In DNA, the CDR3 is TGTGCCAGCAGCATGCAGCAATTGTGGGAGACCCAGTACTTC. Protein: CASSMQQLWETQYF.

The chain carries TRBV25-1 and TRBJ1-4; no clear D gene. This CDR3 has 14 residues. The germline gives CDR1 MGHDK, CDR2 SYGVNS. V lost 4 bases to trimming and J lost 5 bases, with 11 bases between them. CDR3 amino acids: CASSGGGRNEKLFF. CDR3 sequence (DNA): TGTGCCAGCAGTGGGGGAGGGAGAAATGAAAAACTGTTTTTT.

The rearrangement links TRBV5-1 to TRBJ2-3; D gene unclear. Trimming shortened V by 0 bases and J by 1 base, and 9 bases separated the two germline ends. The CDR3 covers 15 residues. CDR1 is SGHRS and CDR2 is YFSETQ in the germline V gene. CDR3 region: CASSLGLPGTDTQYF. CDR3 DNA sequence: TGCGCCAGCAGCTTGGGGTTACCAGGCACAGATACGCAGTATTTT.

The genes are TRBV7-3 and TRBJ2-2; D not resolved. The CDR3 consists of 13 residues. Germline V CDR1 and CDR2: SGHTA, FQGTGA. Deletions cut 3 bases from V and 7 bases from J, with 9 bases between. The CDR3: CASSFITHGELFF. CDR3 nucleotide sequence: TGTGCCAGCAGCTTTATCACCCACGGGGAGCTGTTTTTT.